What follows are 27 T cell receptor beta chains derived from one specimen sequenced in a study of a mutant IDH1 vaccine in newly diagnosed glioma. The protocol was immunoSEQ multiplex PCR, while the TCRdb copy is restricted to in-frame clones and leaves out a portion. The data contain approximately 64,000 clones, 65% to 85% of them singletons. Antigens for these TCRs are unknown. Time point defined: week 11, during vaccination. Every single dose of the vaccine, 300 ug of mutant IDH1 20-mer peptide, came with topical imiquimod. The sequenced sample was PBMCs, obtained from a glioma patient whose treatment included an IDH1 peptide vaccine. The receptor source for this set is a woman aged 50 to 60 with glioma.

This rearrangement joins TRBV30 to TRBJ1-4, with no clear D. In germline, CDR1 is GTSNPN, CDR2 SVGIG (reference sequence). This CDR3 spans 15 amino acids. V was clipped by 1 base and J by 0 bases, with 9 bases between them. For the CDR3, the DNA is TGTGCCTGGAGTGGAGGTTTTGCAACTAATGAAAAACTGTTTTTT. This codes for CAWSGGFATNEKLFF.

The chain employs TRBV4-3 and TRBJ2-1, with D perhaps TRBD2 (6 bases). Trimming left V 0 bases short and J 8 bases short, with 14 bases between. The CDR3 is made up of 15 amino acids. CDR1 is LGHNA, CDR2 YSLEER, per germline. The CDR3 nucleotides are TGCGCCAGCAGCCAAGAACGTCGGGGGTTTGATGAGCAGTTCTTC. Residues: CASSQERRGFDEQFF.

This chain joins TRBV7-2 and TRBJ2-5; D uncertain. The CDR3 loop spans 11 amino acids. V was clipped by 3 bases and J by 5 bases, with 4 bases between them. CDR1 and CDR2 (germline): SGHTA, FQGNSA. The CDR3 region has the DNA TGTGCCAGCAGCTTGGTGGAGACCCAGTACTTC. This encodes CASSLVETQYF.

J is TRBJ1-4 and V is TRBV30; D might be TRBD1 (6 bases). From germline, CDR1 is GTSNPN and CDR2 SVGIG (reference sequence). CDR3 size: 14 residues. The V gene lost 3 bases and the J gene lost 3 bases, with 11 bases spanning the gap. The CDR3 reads CAWRRDKANEKLFF. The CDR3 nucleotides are TGTGCCTGGAGACGGGACAAAGCTAATGAAAAACTGTTTTTT. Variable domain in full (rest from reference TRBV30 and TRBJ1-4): SQTIHQWPATLVQPVGSPLSLECTVEGTSNPNLYWYRQAAGRGLQLLFYSVGIGQISSEVPQNLSASRPQDRQFILSSKKLLLSDSGFYLCAWRRDKANEKLFFGSGTQLSVL.

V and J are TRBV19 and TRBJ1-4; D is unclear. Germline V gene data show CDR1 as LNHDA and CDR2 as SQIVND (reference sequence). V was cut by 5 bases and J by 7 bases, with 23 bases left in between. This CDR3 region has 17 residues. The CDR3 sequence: CASSGRRQANSGEKLFF. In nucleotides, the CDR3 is TGTGCCAGTAGTGGGAGGAGGCAGGCGAATTCGGGTGAAAAACTGTTTTTT.

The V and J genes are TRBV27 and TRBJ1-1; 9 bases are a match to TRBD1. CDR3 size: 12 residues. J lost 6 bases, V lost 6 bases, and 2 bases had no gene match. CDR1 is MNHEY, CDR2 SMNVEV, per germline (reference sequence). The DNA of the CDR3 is TGTGCCAGCAGGGGACAGGGCCCTGAAGCTTTCTTT. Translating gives CASRGQGPEAFF.

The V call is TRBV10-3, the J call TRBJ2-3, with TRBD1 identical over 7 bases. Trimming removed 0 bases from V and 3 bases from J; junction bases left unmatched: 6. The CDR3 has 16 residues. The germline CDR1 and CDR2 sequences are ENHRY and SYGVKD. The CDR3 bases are TGTGCCATCAGTGAGTCGACAGGGAGTGGTACAGATACGCAGTATTTT. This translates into CAISESTGSGTDTQYF.

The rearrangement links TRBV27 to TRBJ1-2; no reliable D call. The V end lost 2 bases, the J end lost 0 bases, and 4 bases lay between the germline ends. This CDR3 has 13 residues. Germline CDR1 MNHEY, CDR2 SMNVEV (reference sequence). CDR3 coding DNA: TGTGCCAGCAGTTTAAGGCCTAACTATGGCTACACCTTC. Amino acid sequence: CASSLRPNYGYTF.

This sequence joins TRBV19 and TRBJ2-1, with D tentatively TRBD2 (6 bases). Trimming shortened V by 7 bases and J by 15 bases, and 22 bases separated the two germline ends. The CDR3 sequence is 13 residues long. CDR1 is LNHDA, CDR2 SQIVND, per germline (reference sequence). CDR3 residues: CASIRGTLGHPFF. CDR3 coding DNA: TGTGCCAGTATCCGGGGGACCCTCGGCCACCCGTTCTTC.

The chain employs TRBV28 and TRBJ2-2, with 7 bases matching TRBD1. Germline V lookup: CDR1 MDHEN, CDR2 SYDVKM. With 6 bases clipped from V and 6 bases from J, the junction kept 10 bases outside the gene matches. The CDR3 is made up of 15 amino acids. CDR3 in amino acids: CASRHVTQGSGELFF. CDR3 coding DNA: TGTGCCAGCAGGCACGTTACACAGGGGTCCGGGGAGCTGTTTTTT.

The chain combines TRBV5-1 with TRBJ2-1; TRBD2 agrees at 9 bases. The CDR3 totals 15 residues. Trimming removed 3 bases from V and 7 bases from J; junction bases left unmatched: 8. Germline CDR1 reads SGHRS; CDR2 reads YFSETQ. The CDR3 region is CASSSTSGLGNEQFF. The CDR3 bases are TGCGCCAGCAGCTCAACTAGCGGGCTTGGGAATGAGCAGTTCTTC.

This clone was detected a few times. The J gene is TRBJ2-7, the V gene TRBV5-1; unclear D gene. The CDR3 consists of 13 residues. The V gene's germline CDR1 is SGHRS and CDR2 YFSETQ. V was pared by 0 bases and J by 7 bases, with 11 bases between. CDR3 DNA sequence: TGCGCCAGCAGCTTGGATTCTGCTCAAGAGCAGTACTTC. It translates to CASSLDSAQEQYF.

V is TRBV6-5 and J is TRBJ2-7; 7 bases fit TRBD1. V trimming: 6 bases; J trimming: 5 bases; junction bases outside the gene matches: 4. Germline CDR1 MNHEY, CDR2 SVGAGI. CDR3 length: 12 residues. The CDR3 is CASSVTGDEQYF. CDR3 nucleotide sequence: TGTGCCAGCAGCGTAACAGGGGACGAGCAGTACTTC.

The CDR3 coding sequence is TGTGCCAGTATTCCCGCGGGGGAGCTGTTTTTT. Protein: CASIPAGELFF. The V and J genes are TRBV7-9 and TRBJ2-2; no clear D gene. Germline CDR1 SEHNR, CDR2 FQNEAQ (reference sequence). This CDR3 has 11 amino acids. V lost 9 bases to trimming and J lost 8 bases, with 10 bases between them. The variable domain in full, with the rest retrieved from reference TRBV7-9 and TRBJ2-2, is DTGVSQNPRHKITKRGQNVTFRCDPISEHNRLYWYRQTLGQGPEFLTYFQNEAQLEKSRLLSDRFSAERPKGSFSTLEIQRTEQGDSAMYLCASIPAGELFFGEGSRLTVL.

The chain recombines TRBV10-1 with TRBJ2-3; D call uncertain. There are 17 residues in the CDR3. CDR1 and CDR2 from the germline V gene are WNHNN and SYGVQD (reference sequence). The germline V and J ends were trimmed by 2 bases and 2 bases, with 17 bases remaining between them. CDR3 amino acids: CASSEGDLRYSTDTQYF. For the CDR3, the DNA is TGCGCCAGCAGTGAGGGTGATCTACGATACTCCACAGATACGCAGTATTTT.

CDR3 sequence: CASSPEGIQPQHF. CDR3 nucleotides: TGCGCCAGCAGCCCCGAGGGGATTCAGCCCCAGCATTTT. The chain has TRBV4-1 and TRBJ1-5; D possibly corresponds to TRBD1 (5 bases). V shed 4 bases and J shed 6 bases, with 10 bases lying between them. This CDR3 spans 13 amino acids. The germline CDR1 and CDR2 sequences are MGHRA and YSYEKL.

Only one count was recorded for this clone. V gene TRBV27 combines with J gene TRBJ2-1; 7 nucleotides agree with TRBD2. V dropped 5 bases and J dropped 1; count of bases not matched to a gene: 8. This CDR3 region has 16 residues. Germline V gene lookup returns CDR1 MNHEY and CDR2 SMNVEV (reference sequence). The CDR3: CASSPTGGSSYNEQFF. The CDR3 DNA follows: TGTGCCAGCAGTCCAACGGGAGGTAGTTCCTACAATGAGCAGTTCTTC.

Here the CDR3 DNA reads TGTGCCAGCAGCGAAGGCGCGGGGACTAGCGGCACAGATACGCAGTATTTT. Encoded protein: CASSEGAGTSGTDTQYF. The chain is built from TRBV9 and TRBJ2-3; 10 nucleotides line up with TRBD2. V lost 3 bases, J lost 1 base, and 8 bases stayed unmatched. This CDR3 is 17 amino acids long. From germline, CDR1 is SGDLS and CDR2 YYNGEE.

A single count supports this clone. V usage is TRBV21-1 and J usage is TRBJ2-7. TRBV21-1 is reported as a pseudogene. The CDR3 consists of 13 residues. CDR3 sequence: CASYRVESYEQYF. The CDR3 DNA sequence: TGTGCCAGCTATAGGGTGGAGTCCTACGAGCAGTACTTC.

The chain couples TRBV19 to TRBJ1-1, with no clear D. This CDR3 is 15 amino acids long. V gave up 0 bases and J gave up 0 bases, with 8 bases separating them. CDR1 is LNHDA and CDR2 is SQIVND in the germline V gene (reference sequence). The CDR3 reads CASSIDFGVNTEAFF. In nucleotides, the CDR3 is TGTGCCAGTAGTATAGATTTTGGTGTGAACACTGAAGCTTTCTTT.

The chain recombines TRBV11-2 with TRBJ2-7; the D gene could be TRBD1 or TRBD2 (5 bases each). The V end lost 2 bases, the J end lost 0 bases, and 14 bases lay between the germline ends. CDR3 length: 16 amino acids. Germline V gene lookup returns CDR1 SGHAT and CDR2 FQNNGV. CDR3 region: CASSLWTQGSSYEQYF. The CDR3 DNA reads TGTGCCAGCAGCTTATGGACTCAGGGCAGCTCCTACGAGCAGTACTTC.

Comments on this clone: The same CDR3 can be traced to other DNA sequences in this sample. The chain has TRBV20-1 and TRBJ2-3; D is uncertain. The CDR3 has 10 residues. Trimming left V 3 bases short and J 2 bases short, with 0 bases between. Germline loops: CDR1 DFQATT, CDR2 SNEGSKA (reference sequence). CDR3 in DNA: TGCAGTGCTAGCACAGATACGCAGTATTTT. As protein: CSASTDTQYF.

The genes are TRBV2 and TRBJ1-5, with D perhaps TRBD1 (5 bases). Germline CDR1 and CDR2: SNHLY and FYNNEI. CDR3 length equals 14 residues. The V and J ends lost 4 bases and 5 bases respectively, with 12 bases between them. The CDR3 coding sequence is TGTGCCAGCAGTGTAGGCAGGGCCGATCAGCCCCAGCATTTT. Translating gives CASSVGRADQPQHF.

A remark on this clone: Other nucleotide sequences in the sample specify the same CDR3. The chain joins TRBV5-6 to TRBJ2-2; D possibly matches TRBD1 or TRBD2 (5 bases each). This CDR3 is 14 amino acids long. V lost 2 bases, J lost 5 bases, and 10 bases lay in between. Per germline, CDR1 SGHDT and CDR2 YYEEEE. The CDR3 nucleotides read TGTGCCAGCAGCTTTGGGACCGGGACCGGGGAGCTGTTTTTT. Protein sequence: CASSFGTGTGELFF.

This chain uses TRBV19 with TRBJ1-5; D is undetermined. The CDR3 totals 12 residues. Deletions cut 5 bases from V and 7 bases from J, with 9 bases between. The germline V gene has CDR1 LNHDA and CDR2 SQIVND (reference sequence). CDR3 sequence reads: CASSSGLQPQHF. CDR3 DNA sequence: TGTGCCAGTAGTTCCGGGCTCCAGCCCCAGCATTTT. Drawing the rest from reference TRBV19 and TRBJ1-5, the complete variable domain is DGGITQSPKYLFRKEGQNVTLSCEQNLNHDAMYWYRQDPGQGLRLIYYSQIVNDFQKGDIAEGYSVSREKKESFPLTVTSAQKNPTAFYLCASSSGLQPQHFGDGTRLSIL.

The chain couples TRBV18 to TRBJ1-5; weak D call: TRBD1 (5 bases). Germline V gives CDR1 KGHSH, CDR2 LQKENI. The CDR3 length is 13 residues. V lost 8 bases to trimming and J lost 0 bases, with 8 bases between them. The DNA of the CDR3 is TGTGCCAGCAAACAGGATAGCAATCAGCCCCAGCATTTT. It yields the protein CASKQDSNQPQHF.

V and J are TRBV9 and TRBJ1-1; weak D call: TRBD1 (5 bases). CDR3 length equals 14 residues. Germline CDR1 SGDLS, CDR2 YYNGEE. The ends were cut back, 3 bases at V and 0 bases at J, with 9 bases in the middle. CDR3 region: CASSAGPVNTEAFF. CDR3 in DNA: TGTGCCAGCAGCGCGGGACCCGTGAACACTGAAGCTTTCTTT.